The present entry profiles one T cell receptor (beta chain) with its context. The data stem from a study of CD8 T cells in Susac syndrome. About 0.5 to 1 ug RNA was reverse transcribed with random hexamers. TCRdb re-called the immunoSEQ multiplex PCR reads with MiXCR, one entry per CDR3 protein. This table holds hundreds of thousands of distinct CDR3 sequences, more than 80% found once. TEMRA cells were FACS-enriched, and CD8+ and CD4+ T cells were isolated negatively. V was shortened by 4 bases and J by 0 bases, with 13 bases between the two germline ends. There are 15 residues in the CDR3. Germline V lookup: CDR1 SGHVS, CDR2 FNYEAQ.

The sequence was obtained from a human donor with multiple sclerosis. Sequencing was carried out using CD8+ T cells from PBMCs. The chain links TRBV7-6 to TRBJ2-7, with D tentatively TRBD2 (5 bases). The CDR3 DNA reads TGTGCCAGCAGCTCCGTTACTAGACCCTCCTACGAGCAGTACTTC. Its protein product is CASSSVTRPSYEQYF. Combining the CDR3 with reference TRBV7-6 and TRBJ2-7 gives the whole variable domain GAGVSQSPRYKVTKRGQDVALRCDPISGHVSLYWYRQALGQGPEFLTYFNYEAQQDKSGLPNDRFSAERPEGSISTLTIQRTEQRDSAMYRCASSSVTRPSYEQYFGPGTRLTVT.